This entry lists 18 T cell receptor beta chains sequenced from one sample in a study of CD8+CD57+ T cells in acquired aplastic anemia (dated by TCRdb to 2016 to 2019). The patients picked for sequencing were ones in whom flow cytometry had shown an expansion of CD8+CD57+ cells. The instrument given in TCRdb is Illumina HiSeq 2000. Genomic DNA was used as template for profiling of TCR beta VDJ combinations and CDR3 sequences. The public reads were run again by TCRdb, first through fastp at Q25 and then through MiXCR, and only productive beta chains were kept. Records with the same CDR3 protein are collapsed into one entry carrying the most frequent genes and DNA. The sample contains about 240,000 distinct CDR3 sequences, around 45% of them found a single time. Of the sample, less than 9% is held by the ten largest clones. Input material: sorted CD4+, CD8+, or CD8+CD57+ T cells (not recorded which) from PBMCs. These receptors were obtained from a human donor with aplastic anemia.

Only one count was recorded for this clonotype. This chain uses TRBV5-1 with TRBJ2-7; no clear D. V gave up 5 bases and J gave up 3 bases, with 6 bases separating them. CDR3 length: 11 amino acids. CDR1 is SGHRS and CDR2 is YFSETQ in the germline V gene. In DNA, the CDR3 is TGCGCCAGCAGGATGAACTACGAGCAGTACTTC. It encodes CASRMNYEQYF. Full variable domain (outside the CDR3, taken from reference TRBV5-1 and TRBJ2-7): KAGVTQTPRYLIKTRGQQVTLSCSPISGHRSVSWYQQTPGQGLQFLFEYFSETQRNKGNFPGRFSGRQFSNSRSEMNVSTLELGDSALYLCASRMNYEQYFGPGTRLTVT.

The chain has TRBV25-1 and TRBJ1-1; possible D gene TRBD1, 6 bases. The CDR3 is 18 amino acids. Deletions cut 2 bases from V and 3 bases from J, with 22 bases between. Germline loops: CDR1 MGHDK, CDR2 SYGVNS. CDR3 bases: TGTGCCAGCAGTGAAAACGCCGGGACAAGAGTCGGCGACACTGAAGCTTTCTTT. Encoded protein: CASSENAGTRVGDTEAFF. The full variable domain, in which reference TRBV25-1 and TRBJ1-1 provide the parts outside the CDR3, is EADIYQTPRYLVIGTGKKITLECSQTMGHDKMYWYQQDPGMELHLIHYSYGVNSTEKGDLSSESTVSRIRTEHFPLTLESARPSHTSQYLCASSENAGTRVGDTEAFFGQGTRLTVV.

This clonotype was observed at least ten times. The V gene is TRBV7-9, the J gene TRBJ2-7; 12 bases fit TRBD2. J lost 2 bases, V lost 10 bases, and 6 bases had no gene match. CDR3 length equals 14 residues. Germline V gene data show CDR1 as SEHNR and CDR2 as FQNEAQ (reference sequence). Here the CDR3 reads CAIQLAGGTYEQYF. The CDR3 coding sequence is TGTGCCATCCAACTAGCGGGGGGTACCTACGAGCAGTACTTC.

CDR3 amino acids: CASSLGRIEQYF. The CDR3 region has the DNA TGTGCCAGCAGCTTGGGACGGATCGAGCAGTACTTC. This chain links TRBV7-8 with TRBJ2-7, with D perhaps matching TRBD1 or TRBD2 (5 bases each). This CDR3 has 12 amino acids. V was clipped by 3 bases and J by 6 bases, with 9 bases between them. The V gene's germline CDR1 is SGHVS and CDR2 FQNEAQ.

This chain connects TRBV9 to TRBJ2-7, with 8 nucleotides matching TRBD1. CDR1 SGDLS and CDR2 YYNGEE come from the germline V gene. V was clipped by 0 bases and J by 3 bases; unmatched bases: 2. The CDR3 is made up of 14 amino acids. The CDR3 DNA reads as TGTGCCAGCAGCGTAGAAGGACAGGGCTACGAGCAGTACTTC. Protein sequence: CASSVEGQGYEQYF.

Regarding this clonotype: A much larger clone is a single base away; this may be a read error. The genes are TRBV6-4 and TRBJ2-1; 8 bases are a match to TRBD1. This CDR3 contains 15 residues. The germline V gene encodes CDR1 MRHNA and CDR2 SNTAGT. CDR3 in amino acids: CASRNGQGEDNEQSF. The CDR3 DNA is TGTGCCAGCAGAAACGGACAGGGAGAAGACAATGAGCAGTCCTTC.

V usage is TRBV9 and J usage is TRBJ2-3; 15 bases align to TRBD2. The CDR3 consists of 17 residues. V lost 4 bases to trimming and J lost 4 bases; unmatched junction nucleotides: 7. Germline-derived CDR1 and CDR2 are SGDLS and YYNGEE. This chain's CDR3 is CASSPRTSGGAADTQYF. CDR3 nucleotides: TGTGCCAGCAGCCCCCGGACTAGCGGGGGGGCTGCAGATACGCAGTATTTT.

The genes are TRBV7-3 and TRBJ2-2; unclear D gene. The germline V and J ends were trimmed by 0 bases and 0 bases, with 8 bases remaining between them. This CDR3 has 16 amino acids. CDR1 and CDR2 from the germline V gene are SGHTA and FQGTGA. The CDR3 coding sequence is TGTGCCAGCAGCTTAACGAGGCAGGCGAACACCGGGGAGCTGTTTTTT. This gives the protein CASSLTRQANTGELFF.

Ten or more counts support this clonotype. The chain's CDR3 is CASSREGTGKDTEAFF. CDR3 sequence (DNA): TGTGCCAGCAGTCGCGAAGGGACAGGGAAGGACACTGAAGCTTTCTTT. The chain is built from TRBV7-3 and TRBJ1-1, with TRBD1 matching 9 bases. From germline, CDR1 is SGHTA and CDR2 FQGTGA. This CDR3 has 16 residues. V was pared by 6 bases and J by 3 bases, with 11 bases of the junction left unmatched. Full variable domain (outside the CDR3, taken from reference TRBV7-3 and TRBJ1-1): GAGVSQTPSNKVTEKGKYVELRCDPISGHTALYWYRQSLGQGPEFLIYFQGTGAADDSGLPNDRFFAVRPEGSVSTLKIQRTERGDSAVYLCASSREGTGKDTEAFFGQGTRLTVV.

This clonotype has only a few counts. The CDR3 spells CASTKAGHNTEAFF. The CDR3 DNA is TGTGCCAGCACCAAGGCGGGACATAACACTGAAGCTTTCTTT. The chain employs TRBV27 and TRBJ1-1; D possibly corresponds to TRBD1 (6 bases). There are 14 residues in the CDR3. Per germline, CDR1 MNHEY and CDR2 SMNVEV (reference sequence). V was clipped by 7 bases and J by 2 bases, with 14 bases between them.

The chain employs TRBV12-3 or TRBV12-4 and TRBJ2-5, with 8 bases fitting TRBD1. The CDR3 length is 15 residues. Trimming cost V 1 base and J 5 bases; bases outside gene matches: 6. DNA for the CDR3: TGTGCCAGCAGTTTAGTTTTCAGGGGGCCGGAGACCCAGTACTTC. This codes for CASSLVFRGPETQYF.

This clonotype has only one observation. This may arise from a read error, as a much more abundant clone is one base away. Since no conserved phenylalanine or tryptophan closes the CDR3, a read error is the likely cause. The V call is TRBV20-1, the J call TRBJ2-3, with TRBD2 matching over 14 bases. Germline V lookup: CDR1 DFQATT, CDR2 SNEGSKA (reference sequence). The CDR3 is made up of 18 amino acids. V lost 3 bases and J lost 0; bases outside the gene matches: 8. As DNA, the CDR3 is TGCAGTGCTAGGGGTAGACTAGCGGGGGGGGGCAGCACAGATACGCAGTATTCT. This translates into CSARGRLAGGGSTDTQYS.

At least ten counts were recorded for this clonotype. V and J are TRBV24-1 and TRBJ2-1; D is ambiguous. The CDR3 covers 14 residues. Germline V gene lookup returns CDR1 KGHDR and CDR2 SFDVKD. Trimming removed 4 bases at V and 7 bases at J, with 13 bases between. The CDR3 spells CATSDTTVRNEQFF. DNA of the CDR3: TGTGCCACCAGTGACACGACGGTTAGGAATGAGCAGTTCTTC.

This clonotype was seen a few times. An end of the junction differs from the germline gene, which may be a read error. Here the CDR3 DNA reads TGCGCCACCACTCCACTCCGTAGCCTAGGCTATGGCTACACCTTC. Protein product: CATTPLRSLGYGYTF. The rearrangement uses TRBV15 and TRBJ1-2; no clear D gene. Germline CDR1 reads LNHNV; CDR2 reads YYDKDF (reference sequence). The CDR3 loop spans 15 amino acids.

The chain employs TRBV9 and TRBJ1-2; TRBD1 is a possible D gene (5 bases). This CDR3 contains 16 residues. Trimming left V 4 bases short and J 0 bases short, with 16 bases between. Germline V CDR1 and CDR2: SGDLS, YYNGEE. In nucleotides, the CDR3 is TGTGCCAGCAGCCTCAGCGGGACGGCGACTAACTATGGCTACACCTTC. It translates to CASSLSGTATNYGYTF.

This clonotype was observed a few times. The chain uses TRBV7-3 and TRBJ1-2; D remains ambiguous. Germline-derived CDR1 and CDR2 are SGHTA and FQGTGA. CDR3 length: 12 residues. Deletions cut 6 bases from V and 6 bases from J, with 11 bases between. The CDR3 coding sequence is TGTGCCAGCAGTGAATATGGGAATGGCTACACCTTC. Protein sequence: CASSEYGNGYTF. Full variable domain (missing parts from reference TRBV7-3 and TRBJ1-2): GAGVSQTPSNKVTEKGKYVELRCDPISGHTALYWYRQSLGQGPEFLIYFQGTGAADDSGLPNDRFFAVRPEGSVSTLKIQRTERGDSAVYLCASSEYGNGYTFGSGTRLTVV.

This clonotype was detected ten times or more. CDR3 amino acids: CASSTTRSQRYEQYF. As DNA, the CDR3 is TGTGCCAGCAGCACAACTAGATCTCAGAGGTACGAGCAGTACTTC. V is TRBV7-9 and J is TRBJ2-7, with D possibly being TRBD2 (5 bases). Trimming cost V 5 bases and J 4 bases, with 18 bases left between them. CDR3 length: 15 amino acids. Germline CDR1 reads SEHNR; CDR2 reads FQNEAQ (reference sequence).

This chain links TRBV6-1 with TRBJ2-7, with D possibly being TRBD2 (6 bases). Trimming left V 5 bases short and J 9 bases short, with 20 bases between. Per germline, CDR1 MNHNS and CDR2 SASEGT. This CDR3 has 14 residues. The CDR3 sequence: CASSYSTRGSRQYF. In DNA form, the CDR3 reads TGTGCCAGCAGTTACTCAACTCGGGGGTCGCGGCAGTACTTC.